These 9 T cell receptor beta chains came from one sample sequenced in a study of T cells in Graves' hyperthyroidism and ophthalmopathy. RNA transcripts provided the source from which TCR beta CDR3 regions were amplified. With the HTBI primer set, the TCR CDR3 went through a first round of RT-PCR. TCRdb reprocessed the multiplex PCR reads with MiXCR, giving one entry per CDR3 protein. This sample yields nearly 600,000 distinct CDR3 sequences, of which over 11% are seen a single time; more than 4.5% belongs to the top ten. The sequenced material came from blood. These TCRs come from a woman in her twenties or thirties with Graves' hyperthyroidism that later progressed to Graves' ophthalmopathy.

In the case of this clonotype: A read error may account for a junction end that differs from germline. The CDR3 DNA is TGCGCCAGCAGCCAACTTATAAGACCAGGGTTAAGCAATCAGCCCCAGCATTTT. It codes for CASSQLIRPGLSNQPQHF. The V gene is TRBV7-9, the J gene TRBJ1-5; tentatively, D is TRBD1 (5 bases). Germline V gene lookup returns CDR1 SEHNR and CDR2 FQNEAQ (reference sequence). This CDR3 is 18 amino acids long. Variable domain in full (rest from reference TRBV7-9 and TRBJ1-5): DTGVSQNPRHKITKRGQNVTFRCDPISEHNRLYWYRQTLGQGPEFLTYFQNEAQLEKSRLLSDRFSAERPKGSFSTLEIQRTEQGDSAMYLCASSQLIRPGLSNQPQHFGDGTRLSIL.

This sequence joins TRBV20-1 and TRBJ1-1; unclear D gene. CDR1 is DFQATT, CDR2 SNEGSKA, per germline (reference sequence). The V and J ends lost 5 bases and 1 base respectively, with 8 bases between them. The CDR3 is 12 amino acids. CDR3 DNA: TGCAGTGCTGACATGGGGAACACTGAAGCTTTCTTT. Amino acids: CSADMGNTEAFF.

V is TRBV7-2 and J is TRBJ2-7; the D is unclear. The CDR3 is made up of 12 amino acids. Per germline, CDR1 SGHTA and CDR2 FQGNSA. V dropped 5 bases and J dropped 5 bases, with 10 bases sitting between them. The CDR3 sequence: CASSVLLNEQYF. CDR3 sequence (DNA): TGTGCCAGCAGCGTTCTATTGAACGAGCAGTACTTC. The whole variable domain, filled in from reference TRBV7-2 and TRBJ2-7, reads GAGVSQSPSNKVTEKGKDVELRCDPISGHTALYWYRQSLGQGLEFLIYFQGNSAPDKSGLPSDRFSAERTGGSVSTLTIQRTQQEDSAVYLCASSVLLNEQYFGPGTRLTVT.

J is TRBJ1-2 and V is TRBV7-2, with a tentative D call TRBD1 (5 bases). Between the trimmed V and J ends, which lost 5 bases and 6 bases, there was a span of 13 bases. CDR3 length: 13 residues. Germline V lookup: CDR1 SGHTA, CDR2 FQGNSA. The CDR3 nucleotides are TGTGCCAGCAGCCCGCGAGGGGCGGATGGCTACACCTTC. It codes for CASSPRGADGYTF.

There are many counts of this clonotype. This sequence joins TRBV9 and TRBJ1-6; D is uncertain. The CDR3 loop spans 14 amino acids. Trimming left V 0 bases short and J 5 bases short, with 6 bases between. The germline V gene encodes CDR1 SGDLS and CDR2 YYNGEE. The CDR3 sequence is CASSVVGNNSPLHF. DNA for the CDR3: TGTGCCAGCAGCGTAGTGGGGAATAATTCACCCCTCCACTTT.

This sequence joins TRBV7-3 and TRBJ2-3, with TRBD2 matching over 8 bases. The CDR3 totals 18 residues. Trimming cost V 5 bases and J 2 bases; bases outside gene matches: 15. Germline loops: CDR1 SGHTA, CDR2 FQGTGA. The CDR3 reads CASSPIRSGTRVTDTQYF. The CDR3 DNA reads TGTGCCAGCAGCCCCATACGGTCCGGGACTAGGGTCACAGATACGCAGTATTTT.

Of note for this clonotype: This may be a read error, as it is one base from a much larger clone. This chain uses TRBV7-8 with TRBJ2-5; no clear D gene. The length of the CDR3 is 13 residues. The V gene's germline CDR1 is SGHVS and CDR2 FQNEAQ. CDR3: CASSLRAQETQCF. The DNA for the CDR3 is TGTGCCAGCAGCTTAAGGGCCCAAGAGACCCAGTGCTTC.

In its sample, this clonotype was seen many times. The rearrangement joins TRBV7-2 to TRBJ1-1, with 11 bases lining up with TRBD1. This CDR3 is built from 14 residues. Trimming at V came to 5 bases and at J to 5 bases, leaving 4 bases not matched to a gene. The germline CDR1 and CDR2 sequences are SGHTA and FQGNSA. CDR3: CASSLDRGLTEAFF. In DNA, the CDR3 is TGTGCCAGCAGCCTGGACAGGGGGCTGACTGAAGCTTTCTTT. Combining the CDR3 with reference TRBV7-2 and TRBJ1-1 gives the whole variable domain GAGVSQSPSNKVTEKGKDVELRCDPISGHTALYWYRQSLGQGLEFLIYFQGNSAPDKSGLPSDRFSAERTGGSVSTLTIQRTQQEDSAVYLCASSLDRGLTEAFFGQGTRLTVV.

Ten or more counts support this clonotype. CDR3: CATSRDVQLNYGYTF. CDR3 coding DNA: TGTGCCACCAGCAGAGATGTCCAACTAAACTATGGCTACACCTTC. This chain uses TRBV15 with TRBJ1-2, with unresolved D. V shed 0 bases and J shed 2 bases, with 10 bases lying between them. Germline V lookup: CDR1 LNHNV, CDR2 YYDKDF (reference sequence). The CDR3 consists of 15 residues.